This TCR beta chain was retrieved from a study of cytomegalovirus exposure and HLA in healthy donors. Germline V CDR1 and CDR2: SGDLS, YYNGEE. The CDR3 is 14 amino acids. J lost 6 bases, V lost 2 bases, and 5 bases had no gene match. This PCR relied on a set of 60 Vbeta primers and 13 Jbeta primers. Clones were sequenced by immunoSEQ multiplex PCR, and TCRdb holds only the in-frame ones, with some missing. The repertoire holds roughly 130,000 clones, with approximately 72% as singletons. This chain links TRBV9 with TRBJ2-7; 10 nucleotides line up with TRBD1. Input material: PBMCs. The receptor was isolated from a human donor in good health. The CDR3 DNA sequence: TGTGCCAGCAGCGTGGTGGACAGGGGGTTCGAGCAGTACTTC. Residues: CASSVVDRGFEQYF.